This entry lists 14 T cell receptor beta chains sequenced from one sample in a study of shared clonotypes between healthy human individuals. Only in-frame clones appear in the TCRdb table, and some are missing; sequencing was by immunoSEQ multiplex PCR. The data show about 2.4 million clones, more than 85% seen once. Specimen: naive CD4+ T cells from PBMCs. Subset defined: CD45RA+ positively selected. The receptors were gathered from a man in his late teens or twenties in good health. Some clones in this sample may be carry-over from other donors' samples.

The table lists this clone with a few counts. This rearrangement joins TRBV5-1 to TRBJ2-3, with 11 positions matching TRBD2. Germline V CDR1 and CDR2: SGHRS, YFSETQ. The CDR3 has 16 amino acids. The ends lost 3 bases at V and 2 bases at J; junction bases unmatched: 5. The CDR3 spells CASSSGLAAHTDTQYF. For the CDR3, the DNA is TGCGCCAGCAGCTCGGGACTAGCGGCCCACACAGATACGCAGTATTTT.

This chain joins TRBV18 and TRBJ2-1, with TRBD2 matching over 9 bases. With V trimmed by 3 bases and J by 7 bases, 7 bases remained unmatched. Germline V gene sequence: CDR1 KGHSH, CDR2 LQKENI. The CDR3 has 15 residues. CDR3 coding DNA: TGTGCCAGCTCACCCTCTAGCGGGGAGGGGAATGAGCAGTTCTTC. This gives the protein CASSPSSGEGNEQFF.

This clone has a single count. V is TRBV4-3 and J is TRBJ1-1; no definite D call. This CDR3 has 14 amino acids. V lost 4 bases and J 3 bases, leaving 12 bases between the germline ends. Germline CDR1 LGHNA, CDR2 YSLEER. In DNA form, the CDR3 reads TGCGCCAGCAGCCCTAACCTTCAAGACACTGAAGCTTTCTTT. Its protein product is CASSPNLQDTEAFF.

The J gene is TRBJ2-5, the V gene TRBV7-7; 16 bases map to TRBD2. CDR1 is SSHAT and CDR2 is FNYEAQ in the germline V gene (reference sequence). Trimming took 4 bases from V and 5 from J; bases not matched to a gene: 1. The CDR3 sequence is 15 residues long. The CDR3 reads CASSSGLAGGETQYF. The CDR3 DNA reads TGTGCCAGCAGCTCGGGACTAGCGGGGGGGGAGACCCAGTACTTC.

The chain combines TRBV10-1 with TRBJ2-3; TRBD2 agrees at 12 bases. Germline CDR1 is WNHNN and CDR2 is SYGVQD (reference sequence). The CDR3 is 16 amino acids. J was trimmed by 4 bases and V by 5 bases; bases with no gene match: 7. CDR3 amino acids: CASSPGLAGIADTQYF. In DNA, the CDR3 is TGCGCCAGCAGTCCTGGACTAGCGGGAATAGCAGATACGCAGTATTTT.

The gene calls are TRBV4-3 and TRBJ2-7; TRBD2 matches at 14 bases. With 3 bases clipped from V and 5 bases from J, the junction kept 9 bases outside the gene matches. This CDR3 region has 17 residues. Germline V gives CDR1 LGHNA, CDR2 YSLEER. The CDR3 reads CASSQAKGTSGSNEQYF. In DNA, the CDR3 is TGCGCCAGCAGCCAGGCCAAAGGGACTAGCGGGAGCAACGAGCAGTACTTC.

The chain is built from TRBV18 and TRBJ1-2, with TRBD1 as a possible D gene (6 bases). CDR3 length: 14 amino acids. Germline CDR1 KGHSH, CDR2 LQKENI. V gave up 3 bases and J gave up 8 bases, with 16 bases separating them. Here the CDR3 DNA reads TGTGCCAGCTCACCGGGAACAGGGATGGGCGGCTACACCTTC. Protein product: CASSPGTGMGGYTF.

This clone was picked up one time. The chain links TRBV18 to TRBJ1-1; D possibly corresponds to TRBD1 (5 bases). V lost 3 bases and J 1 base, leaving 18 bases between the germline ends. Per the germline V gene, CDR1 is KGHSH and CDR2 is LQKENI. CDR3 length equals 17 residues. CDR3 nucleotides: TGTGCCAGCTCACCTAGCGCTCTCCAGGGAGCGAACACTGAAGCTTTCTTT. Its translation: CASSPSALQGANTEAFF.

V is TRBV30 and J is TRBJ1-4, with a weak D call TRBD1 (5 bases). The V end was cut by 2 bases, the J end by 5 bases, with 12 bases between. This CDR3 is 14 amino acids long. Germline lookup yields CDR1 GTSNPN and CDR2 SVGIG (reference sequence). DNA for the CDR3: TGTGCCTGGAGTATGGGGGTACTGAATGAAAAACTGTTTTTT. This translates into CAWSMGVLNEKLFF. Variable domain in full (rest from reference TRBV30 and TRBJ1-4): SQTIHQWPATLVQPVGSPLSLECTVEGTSNPNLYWYRQAAGRGLQLLFYSVGIGQISSEVPQNLSASRPQDRQFILSSKKLLLSDSGFYLCAWSMGVLNEKLFFGSGTQLSVL.

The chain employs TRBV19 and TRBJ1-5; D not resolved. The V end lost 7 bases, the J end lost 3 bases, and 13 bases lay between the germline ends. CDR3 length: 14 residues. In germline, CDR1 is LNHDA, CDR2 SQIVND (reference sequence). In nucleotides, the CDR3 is TGTGCCAGTACCGATTCAAATGACAATCAGCCCCAGCATTTT. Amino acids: CASTDSNDNQPQHF.

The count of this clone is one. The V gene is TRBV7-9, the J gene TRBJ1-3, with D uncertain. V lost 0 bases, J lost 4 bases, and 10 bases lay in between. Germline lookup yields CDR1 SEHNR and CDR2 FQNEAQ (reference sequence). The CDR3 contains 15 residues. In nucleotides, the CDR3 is TGTGCCAGCAGCTTAGCGGCAGCCAAGGGAAACACCATATATTTT. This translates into CASSLAAAKGNTIYF.

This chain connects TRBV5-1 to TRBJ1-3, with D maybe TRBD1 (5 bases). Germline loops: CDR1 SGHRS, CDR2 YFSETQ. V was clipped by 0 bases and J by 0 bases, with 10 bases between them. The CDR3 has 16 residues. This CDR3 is CASSLVGRVSGNTIYF. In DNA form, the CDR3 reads TGCGCCAGCAGCTTGGTGGGCAGGGTCTCTGGAAACACCATATATTTT.

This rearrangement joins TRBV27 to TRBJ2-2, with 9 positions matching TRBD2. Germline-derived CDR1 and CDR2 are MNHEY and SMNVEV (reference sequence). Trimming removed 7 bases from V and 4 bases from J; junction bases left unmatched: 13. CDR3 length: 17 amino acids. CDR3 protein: CASTGGGASRVTGELFF. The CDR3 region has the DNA TGTGCCAGCACCGGCGGGGGGGCCTCCCGTGTCACCGGGGAGCTGTTTTTT.

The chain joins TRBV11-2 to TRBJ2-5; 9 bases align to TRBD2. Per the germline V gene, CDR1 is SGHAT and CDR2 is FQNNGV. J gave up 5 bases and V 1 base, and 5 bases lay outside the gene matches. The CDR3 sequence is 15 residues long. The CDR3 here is CASSLVVAGVETQYF. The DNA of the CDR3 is TGTGCCAGCAGCTTAGTTGTAGCGGGAGTGGAGACCCAGTACTTC.